A selection of T cell receptor beta chains follows, all from one sample in a study of T cells in Graves' hyperthyroidism and ophthalmopathy. TCRdb fed the multiplex PCR reads into MiXCR, producing one record per CDR3 protein. The top ten hold roughly 5.5% of the sample, which has some 600,000 distinct CDR3 sequences, approximately 15% seen once. Sequencing was carried out using blood. Receptors were obtained from a woman in her twenties or thirties with Graves' hyperthyroidism that later progressed to Graves' ophthalmopathy. Each CDR3 is given with its conserved first and last residue. A D gene is named only where the DNA matches it firmly. The size entry is marked missing in some rows and otherwise reads once, few, many or a size class.

D	J	V	size	DNA	CDR3
.	TRBJ2-1	TRBV7-9	few	TGTGCCAGCAGTGACCCGAAAGGGGCCCGGTATAGTGAGCAGTTCTTC	CASSDPKGARYSEQFF
.	TRBJ2-1	TRBV15	many	TGTGCCACCAGCAGAGATCGTAGGGGGACTGAGCAGTTCTTC	CATSRDRRGTEQFF
TRBD2	TRBJ2-1	TRBV20-1	many	TGCAGTGCCGGCGGAGGGCTAGCGGGAGTCAAAGAGCAGTTCTTC	CSAGGGLAGVKEQFF
TRBD2	TRBJ2-2	TRBV5-6	.	TGTGCCAGCAGCTTGGCGCTAGCGGAGCCTACCGGGGAGCTGTTTTTT	CASSLALAEPTGELFF
TRBD1	TRBJ2-1	TRBV28	many	TGTGCCAGCAGTCCCCGGACAGGGGGGGACTACAATGAGCAGTTCTTC	CASSPRTGGDYNEQFF
TRBD1	TRBJ1-2	TRBV7-9	.	TGTGCCAGCAGCTTAGGTCCCGCGACAGGGGACTATGGCTACACCTTC	CASSLGPATGDYGYTF
.	TRBJ2-3	TRBV6-1	.	TGTGCCAGCACTTTACTAGGAGATACGCAGTATTTT	CASTLLGDTQYF
TRBD2	TRBJ2-3	TRBV12-3/TRBV12-4	few	TGTGCCAGCATTCAGGCGGGACTAGGCACAGATACGCAGTATTTT	CASIQAGLGTDTQYF
.	TRBJ1-5	TRBV27	many	TGTGCCAGCAGAGAAGGCAATCAGCCCCAGCATTTT	CASREGNQPQHF
.	TRBJ1-1	TRBV12-3/TRBV12-4	many	TGTGCCAGCAGTTTTTTGACGACAGGACAAAAGAACACTGAAGCTTTCTTT	CASSFLTTGQKNTEAFF
.	TRBJ2-3	TRBV7-2	few	TGTGCCAGCAGCCCGATGACAGGCTGGACGCAGTATTTT	CASSPMTGWTQYF
.	TRBJ2-7	TRBV7-9	many	TGTGCCAGCAGCCCAACCTGGGGCGAGCAGTACTTC	CASSPTWGEQYF
.	TRBJ1-1	TRBV12-3/TRBV12-4	many	TGTGCCAGCAGTTCCTTATCTCCCGTATCTGAAGCTTTCTTT	CASSSLSPVSEAFF